This T cell receptor (beta chain) came from a study of cytomegalovirus exposure and HLA in healthy donors. This PCR relied on a set of 60 Vbeta primers and 13 Jbeta primers. TCRdb's table, derived via immunoSEQ multiplex PCR, lists solely in-frame clones and lacks some. The table has around 130,000 clones, 65% to 85% seen once. The CDR3 is 13 residues long. V shed 7 bases and J 6 bases; nucleotides not matched to a gene: 9. Germline V CDR1 and CDR2: SQVTM, ANQGSEA. Sequenced material: PBMCs. This chain connects TRBV29-1 to TRBJ2-1, with 7 bases identical to TRBD1. The TCR sequence derives from a woman between 40 and 50 years old in good health and CMV-seropositive. The CDR3 loop reads CSARQGALNEQFF. The CDR3 DNA is TGCAGCGCGAGACAGGGAGCCCTCAATGAGCAGTTCTTC.